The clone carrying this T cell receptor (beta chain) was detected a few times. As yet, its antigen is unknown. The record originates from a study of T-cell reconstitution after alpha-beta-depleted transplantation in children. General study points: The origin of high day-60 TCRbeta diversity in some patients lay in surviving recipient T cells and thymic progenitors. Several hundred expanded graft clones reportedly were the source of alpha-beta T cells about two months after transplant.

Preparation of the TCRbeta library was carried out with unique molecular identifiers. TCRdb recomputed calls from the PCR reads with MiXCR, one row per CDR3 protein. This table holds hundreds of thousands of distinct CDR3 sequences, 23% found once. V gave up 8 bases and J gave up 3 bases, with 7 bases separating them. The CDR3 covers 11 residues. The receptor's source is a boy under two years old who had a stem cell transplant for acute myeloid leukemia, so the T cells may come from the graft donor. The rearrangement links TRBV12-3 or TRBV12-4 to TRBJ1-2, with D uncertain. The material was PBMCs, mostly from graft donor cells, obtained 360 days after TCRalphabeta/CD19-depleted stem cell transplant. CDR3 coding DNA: TGTGCCAGCCTACGTGACTATGGCTACACCTTC. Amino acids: CASLRDYGYTF.